This T cell receptor beta chain comes out of a study of blood T cell repertoires in COVID-19. Germline V gives CDR1 SNHLY, CDR2 FYNNEI. After removal of 1 base from V and 5 bases from J, the junction contained 7 bases not matched to a gene. There are 17 residues in the CDR3. Generated by immunoSEQ multiplex PCR, the TCRdb table keeps only in-frame clones and is missing some. Of 65,000 to 75,000 clones listed, 75% to 95% were seen once; the top ten hold 13%. This clonotype was sampled from a human donor with active COVID-19. The donor label of this sample is uncertain. The V gene is TRBV2, the J gene TRBJ2-2, with TRBD2 identical over 10 bases. Sequences were obtained from peripheral blood. This CDR3 reads CASSEEHLAGVTGELFF. The CDR3 bases are TGTGCCAGCAGTGAAGAACATCTAGCGGGAGTTACCGGGGAGCTGTTTTTT.